The 23 T cell receptor beta chains below come from one sample, sequenced in a study of blood T cell repertoires in COVID-19. Assay: immunoSEQ multiplex PCR; the TCRdb copy retains only in-frame clones and omits some. The sample lists roughly 130,000 clones; around 90% were seen once. What was sequenced was peripheral blood. The source of these receptors is a man in his fifties with active COVID-19.

This rearrangement joins TRBV5-4 to TRBJ2-3; the match to TRBD2 covers 7 bases. CDR1 SGHNT and CDR2 YYREEE come from the germline V gene (reference sequence). J lost 5 bases, V lost 3 bases, and 9 bases had no gene match. This CDR3 has 15 amino acids. The CDR3 reads CASSSSGTVGDTQYF. The CDR3 nucleotides are TGTGCCAGCAGCTCTAGCGGTACCGTAGGAGATACGCAGTATTTT.

The chain joins TRBV13 to TRBJ2-1; TRBD2 matches at 7 bases. Germline CDR1 and CDR2: PRHDT and FYEKMQ (reference sequence). V trimming: 1 base; J trimming: 5 bases; junction bases outside the gene matches: 8. This CDR3 comprises 16 residues. DNA of the CDR3: TGTGCCAGCAGCTTAGTGGCTAGCGGCAATAACAATGAGCAGTTCTTC. Residues: CASSLVASGNNNEQFF.

This chain joins TRBV5-1 and TRBJ1-1; TRBD1 aligns across 7 bases. Germline CDR1 and CDR2: SGHRS and YFSETQ. J gave up 4 bases and V 4 bases, and 1 base lay outside the gene matches. The CDR3 has 12 amino acids. This chain's CDR3 is CASSRQGTEAFF. For the CDR3, the DNA is TGCGCCAGCAGCCGACAGGGCACTGAAGCTTTCTTT. The full variable domain, completed using reference TRBV5-1 and TRBJ1-1, is KAGVTQTPRYLIKTRGQQVTLSCSPISGHRSVSWYQQTPGQGLQFLFEYFSETQRNKGNFPGRFSGRQFSNSRSEMNVSTLELGDSALYLCASSRQGTEAFFGQGTRLTVV.

V gene TRBV5-1 combines with J gene TRBJ1-2; 7 bases are shared with TRBD1. The V and J ends lost 3 bases and 5 bases, in that order; junction bases with no gene match: 16. This CDR3 spans 17 amino acids. CDR1 is SGHRS, CDR2 YFSETQ, per germline. CDR3 nucleotides: TGCGCCAGCAGCTCAACAGGGGACAGACACCGTCCTTATGGCTACACCTTC. It is translated as CASSSTGDRHRPYGYTF.

J is TRBJ1-1 and V is TRBV7-8; no clear D. This CDR3 is built from 16 residues. The germline V gene has CDR1 SGHVS and CDR2 FQNEAQ. V was shortened by 5 bases and J by 2 bases, with 18 bases between the two germline ends. The CDR3 loop is CASSPYRATLNTEAFF. Written as DNA, the CDR3 is TGTGCCAGCAGCCCATACCGCGCGACATTAAACACTGAAGCTTTCTTT.

The chain joins TRBV11-3 to TRBJ2-1; tentatively, D is TRBD2 (7 bases). This CDR3 comprises 14 residues. Trimming pared 10 bases from V and 0 bases from J, leaving 13 bases between. Germline V gene lookup returns CDR1 SGHNT and CDR2 YENEEA. CDR3 bases: TGTGCCACGGGCGGGGGCGGCTCCTACAATGAGCAGTTCTTC. This translates into CATGGGGSYNEQFF.

V and J are TRBV7-6 and TRBJ2-1; 8 bases are shared with TRBD2. The CDR3 sequence is 16 residues long. CDR1 and CDR2 (germline): SGHVS, FNYEAQ. Trimming at V came to 1 base and at J to 4 bases, leaving 6 bases not matched to a gene. The CDR3 here is CASSLVASGSYNEQFF. In DNA, the CDR3 is TGTGCCAGCAGCTTAGTTGCTAGCGGGTCATACAATGAGCAGTTCTTC.

The chain recombines TRBV11-2 with TRBJ2-2; the match to TRBD1 covers 12 bases. Germline V gene sequence: CDR1 SGHAT, CDR2 FQNNGV. The CDR3 consists of 16 residues. Unmatched junction bases numbered 5, after V lost 2 bases and J lost 7 bases. The CDR3 sequence: CASSLPGQGASGELFF. CDR3 DNA sequence: TGTGCCAGCAGCTTACCGGGACAGGGGGCGAGCGGGGAGCTGTTTTTT.

This clone was recorded once. The chain employs TRBV5-1 and TRBJ2-7; D gene ambiguous. Trimming took off 0 bases at V and 0 bases at J, with 10 bases between the two ends. Germline CDR1 SGHRS, CDR2 YFSETQ. This CDR3 region has 15 residues. This chain's CDR3 is CASSLDGRSSYEQYV. CDR3 DNA: TGCGCCAGCAGCTTGGACGGTCGGAGCTCCTACGAGCAGTACGTC.

The chain recombines TRBV28 with TRBJ1-6; tentative D call: TRBD1 (6 bases). The CDR3 loop spans 15 amino acids. Germline values: CDR1 MDHEN, CDR2 SYDVKM. V was clipped by 6 bases and J by 1 base, with 10 bases between them. CDR3 nucleotides: TGTGCCAGCAGCCCACAGGGATCCTATAATTCACCCCTCCACTTT. Protein sequence: CASSPQGSYNSPLHF.

The rearrangement joins TRBV7-2 to TRBJ2-2, with D perhaps TRBD1 (6 bases). The V end was cut by 4 bases, the J end by 14 bases, with 14 bases between. Looked up from germline, CDR1 is SGHTA and CDR2 is FQGNSA. The CDR3 covers 12 residues. This chain's CDR3 is CASSSRTGGLFF. The CDR3 nucleotides read TGTGCCAGCAGCTCAAGGACTGGGGGCCTGTTTTTT.

V usage is TRBV5-4 and J usage is TRBJ1-5; D is undetermined. The CDR3 is 13 amino acids. Trimming pared 2 bases from V and 6 bases from J, leaving 9 bases between. From germline, CDR1 is SGHNT and CDR2 YYREEE (reference sequence). The CDR3 here is CASSLAGSQPQHF. The CDR3 DNA reads TGTGCCAGCAGCTTAGCGGGCAGTCAGCCCCAGCATTTT.

This clone showed up just a few times. The V gene is TRBV5-1, the J gene TRBJ1-6, with 10 bases that match TRBD1. This CDR3 spans 17 amino acids. Looked up from germline, CDR1 is SGHRS and CDR2 is YFSETQ. The ends lost 3 bases at V and 5 bases at J; junction bases unmatched: 8. CDR3: CASSYQTGGLNNSPLHF. CDR3 in DNA: TGCGCCAGCAGCTACCAGACAGGGGGCTTGAATAATTCACCCCTCCACTTT. Full variable domain (remainder filled in from reference TRBV5-1 and TRBJ1-6): KAGVTQTPRYLIKTRGQQVTLSCSPISGHRSVSWYQQTPGQGLQFLFEYFSETQRNKGNFPGRFSGRQFSNSRSEMNVSTLELGDSALYLCASSYQTGGLNNSPLHFGNGTRLTVT.

The J gene is TRBJ2-1, the V gene TRBV5-1, with TRBD1 matching over 9 bases. CDR3 length: 16 amino acids. V was pared by 4 bases and J by 2 bases, with 7 bases of the junction left unmatched. CDR1 is SGHRS and CDR2 is YFSETQ in the germline V gene. The CDR3 coding sequence is TGCGCCAGCAGCAAAACCGGGACAGGGCCCTACAATGAGCAGTTCTTC. Its translation is CASSKTGTGPYNEQFF.

The V and J genes are TRBV21-1 and TRBJ1-6. TRBV21-1 counts as a pseudogene. The CDR3 sequence is 17 residues long. The chain's CDR3 is CASSCPRGGLRHSPLHF. CDR3 bases: TGTGCCAGCAGCTGTCCCCGCGGCGGGCTGCGGCATTCACCCCTCCACTTT.

The chain combines TRBV9 with TRBJ2-5; D is possibly TRBD1 (5 bases). V was trimmed by 1 base and J by 5 bases, leaving 15 bases between them. Germline-derived CDR1 and CDR2 are SGDLS and YYNGEE. This CDR3 is built from 15 residues. CDR3 DNA sequence: TGTGCCAGCAGCGTAATATTGGTGGGGCGGGAGACCCAGTACTTC. The encoded protein is CASSVILVGRETQYF.

To note about this clone: Within the sample, other DNA sequences also encode this same CDR3. V gene TRBV18 combines with J gene TRBJ2-3, with TRBD1 identical over 11 bases. This CDR3 is 15 amino acids long. Germline CDR1 is KGHSH and CDR2 is LQKENI. J was trimmed by 3 bases and V by 3 bases; bases with no gene match: 2. The CDR3 here is CASSPGQGGTDTQYF. The CDR3 bases are TGTGCCAGCTCACCGGGACAGGGGGGGACAGATACGCAGTATTTT.

The J gene is TRBJ1-1, the V gene TRBV12-3 or TRBV12-4, with D unclear. The ends were cut back, 0 bases at V and 3 bases at J, with 5 bases in the middle. The CDR3 sequence is 13 residues long. Written as DNA, the CDR3 is TGTGCCAGCAGTTTAGCTCCTGACACTGAAGCTTTCTTT. It codes for CASSLAPDTEAFF.

This clone was counted a single time. This chain connects TRBV6-5 to TRBJ1-2; D is unresolved. The CDR3 is 15 amino acids. Germline CDR1 MNHEY, CDR2 SVGAGI. V was trimmed by 0 bases and J by 7 bases, leaving 15 bases between them. The CDR3 bases are TGTGCCAGCAGTTACTCGAGTGCAACGCGGGGTGGCTACACCTTC. Protein sequence: CASSYSSATRGGYTF.

V gene TRBV13 combines with J gene TRBJ2-1; 7 nucleotides agree with TRBD2. Unmatched junction bases numbered 7, after V lost 6 bases and J lost 11 bases. The germline V gene encodes CDR1 PRHDT and CDR2 FYEKMQ (reference sequence). The CDR3 has 12 amino acids. DNA for the CDR3: TGTGCCAGCAGTCCCAACGGGGGGAAGCAGTTCTTC. Translated: CASSPNGGKQFF.

The genes are TRBV5-4 and TRBJ2-5, with 7 bases fitting TRBD2. From germline, CDR1 is SGHNT and CDR2 YYREEE (reference sequence). This CDR3 spans 14 amino acids. J gave up 5 bases and V 4 bases, and 8 bases lay outside the gene matches. Here the CDR3 DNA reads TGTGCCAGCAGCGGTATGGGAGGGCGGGAGACCCAGTACTTC. It translates to CASSGMGGRETQYF.

This clone was recorded only once. V usage is TRBV5-1 and J usage is TRBJ2-2; 8 positions agree with TRBD1. The J segment lost 4 bases and the V segment lost 3 bases, leaving 8 bases of the junction unmatched. This CDR3 has 16 amino acids. Per the germline V gene, CDR1 is SGHRS and CDR2 is YFSETQ. CDR3 loop: CASSSSRGPSTGELFF. CDR3 DNA: TGCGCCAGCAGCTCCTCCAGGGGGCCTAGCACCGGGGAGCTGTTTTTT.

The chain has TRBV7-3 and TRBJ2-5, with 7 bases identical to TRBD2. Germline V gene lookup returns CDR1 SGHTA and CDR2 FQGTGA. CDR3 length: 15 residues. Losses at the gene ends were 5 bases for V and 2 bases for J; bases not matched to a gene: 8. The DNA of the CDR3 is TGTGCCAGCAGCGAAGGGACTACCTCACAAGAGACCCAGTACTTC. This sequence encodes CASSEGTTSQETQYF. Looking up the rest from reference TRBV7-3 and TRBJ2-5 gives the full variable domain: GAGVSQTPSNKVTEKGKYVELRCDPISGHTALYWYRQSLGQGPEFLIYFQGTGAADDSGLPNDRFFAVRPEGSVSTLKIQRTERGDSAVYLCASSEGTTSQETQYFGPGTRLLVL.